This T cell receptor beta chain emerged from a study of cytomegalovirus exposure and HLA in healthy donors. The study, taken as a whole, reports: It was shown in a later analysis that HLA-associated TCR beta chains were more clonally expanded than other, equally common chains. About 150 TCR beta chains were listed as cytomegalovirus-associated. About 87% or about 30% of the time was how often most TCR beta V segments were productive, according to an earlier analysis. A link between a missense DCLRE1C variant and TCR beta V- and J-gene trimming emerged from a later analysis.

As to this clone: No antigen is known for it.

The CDR3 has 12 amino acids. Germline CDR1 and CDR2: SQVTM and ANQGSEA. Trimming left V 3 bases short and J 6 bases short, with 12 bases between. The study ran its PCR with 60 Vbeta and 13 Jbeta primers. Measured with immunoSEQ multiplex PCR; TCRdb has only the in-frame clones, and not every one. The repertoire has 100,000 to 130,000 clones, more than 70% of them found once; the top ten carry 7.8%. Material for sequencing was PBMCs. The source is a man in his thirties or forties in good health and CMV-seronegative. The chain links TRBV29-1 to TRBJ2-7; perhaps TRBD2 as D (6 bases). The CDR3 DNA reads as TGCAGCGTTGAGGGTTACGGGGGCGAGCAGTACTTC. This sequence encodes CSVEGYGGEQYF.